The T cell receptor beta chain under discussion was sequenced for a study of CD8+CD57+ T cells in acquired aplastic anemia (dated by TCRdb to the late 2010s). At the level of the whole study: Extracted DNA from sorted CD4+ and CD8+ cells averaged approximately 3 ug, ranging from 0.2 to 27.4 ug. An average of about 10 million reads for CD4+ cells and around 11 million reads for CD8+ cells was obtained from healthy donor samples. Study-level results and caveats: Some 30 CD8+ CDR3 sequences were shared between patients and controls but appeared highly expressed in patients and within their immunodominant clones. No significant difference in CD8+ Simpson's diversity was found between patients and healthy controls (P=0.060).

The trim is 10 bases for V and 6 bases for J, with a gap of 12 bases between the germline ends. CDR1 and CDR2, per the germline V gene (reference sequence), are LNHDA and SQIVND. CDR3 length: 12 amino acids, cysteine to phenylalanine. Only the CDR3 region is kept as DNA, spanning 36 bases read in frame from base 1. TCR repertoires of sorted CD4+ and CD8+ blood T cells from severe aplastic anemia patients and healthy subjects were deep-sequenced in the study. Ficoll-Paque density gradient centrifugation was used to isolate peripheral blood mononuclear cells. CD4+ and CD8+ T cells were sorted by FACS or magnetic beads before DNA extraction. This clonotype was counted many times. No antigen is known for it. The record has no base qualities; no much larger clone is one base away. Genomic DNA served as template for TCR beta VDJ combination and CDR3 sequence profiling. TCR repertoire sequencing was run on an Illumina HiSeq 2000. The study's own analysis went as follows. TRBV/TRBJ rearrangement plots, CDR3 size and DJ length profiles, and Simpson's diversity index were used to assess repertoires. The most abundant DNA sequence in the deep sequencing data was taken as the immunodominant clone. CDR3 amino acid sequences were checked for sharing across subjects and were also compared against the VDJdb database and published repertoires. TCRdb reanalyzed the raw reads on its own, using fastp at Q25 for trimming and MiXCR for clone calling, and kept in-frame beta chains. Here each entry gathers all rows of one CDR3 protein and keeps the most common genes and DNA. TCRdb, not the authors, supplied the V and J calls. Present in this sample are 100,000 to 150,000 distinct CDR3 sequences, 48% of which were seen just once. Jointly, the top ten make up 2.5% of the sample.

The clonotype was recovered from a human donor in good health, serving as a control. In this chain, TRBV19 is recombined with TRBJ2-2; the D gene identity is not certain. Specimen: sorted CD4+, CD8+, or CD8+CD57+ T cells (not recorded which) from PBMCs. The DNA is TGTGCCACCGCGAGGCGTTCCGGGGAGCTGTTTTTT. It encodes CATARRSGELFF.